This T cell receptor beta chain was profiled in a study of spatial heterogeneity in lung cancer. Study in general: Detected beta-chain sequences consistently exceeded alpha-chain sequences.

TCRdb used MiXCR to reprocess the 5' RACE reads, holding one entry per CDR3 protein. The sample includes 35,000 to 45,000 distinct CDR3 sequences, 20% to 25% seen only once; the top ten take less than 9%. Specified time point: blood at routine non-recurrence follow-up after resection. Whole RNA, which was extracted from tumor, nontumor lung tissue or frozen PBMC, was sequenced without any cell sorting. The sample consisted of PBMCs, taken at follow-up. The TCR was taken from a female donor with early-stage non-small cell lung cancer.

CDR3 in amino acids: CASSLVGGRARTSEQYF. CDR3 coding DNA: TGTGCCAGCAGCTTAGTCGGAGGGCGCGCTAGGACCAGCGAGCAGTACTTC. The rearrangement joins TRBV11-2 to TRBJ2-7; maybe TRBD2 (6 bases). The CDR3 spans 17 residues. Germline V lookup: CDR1 SGHAT, CDR2 FQNNGV. Trimming cost V 1 base and J 6 bases, with 22 bases left between them.